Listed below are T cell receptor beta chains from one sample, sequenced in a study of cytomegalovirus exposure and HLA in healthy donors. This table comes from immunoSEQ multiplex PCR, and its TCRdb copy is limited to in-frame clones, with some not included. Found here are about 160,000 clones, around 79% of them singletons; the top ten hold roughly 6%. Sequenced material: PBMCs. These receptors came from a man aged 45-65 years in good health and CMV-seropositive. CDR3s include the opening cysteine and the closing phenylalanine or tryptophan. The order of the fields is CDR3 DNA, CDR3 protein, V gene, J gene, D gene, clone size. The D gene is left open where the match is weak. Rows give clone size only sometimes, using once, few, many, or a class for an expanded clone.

TGTGCCAGCGAGGGGGGAGGGTACTATGGCTACACCTTC	CASEGGGYYGYTF	TRBV25-1	TRBJ1-2	-	-
TGCGCCAGCAGCTTCGGTGGCCAGGACAGAATCTCCTACGAGCAGTACTTC	CASSFGGQDRISYEQYF	TRBV5-1	TRBJ2-7	-	once
TGTGCCAGTGGGGGACTAGCGGGAGTGGATGATACGCAGTATTTT	CASGGLAGVDDTQYF	TRBV2	TRBJ2-3	TRBD2	-
TGTGCCAGCAGCCTTCCTGGGACAGGGGGCCCTGAAAAACTGTTTTTT	CASSLPGTGGPEKLFF	TRBV14	TRBJ1-4	TRBD1	medium-sized
TGTGCCAGCCAGGCAACAGCTGGAAACACCATATATTTT	CASQATAGNTIYF	TRBV27	TRBJ1-3	-	-
TGCGCCAGCAGCTTGTCTAGCTCCTACAATGAGCAGTTCTTC	CASSLSSSYNEQFF	TRBV5-1	TRBJ2-1	-	-
TGCGCCAGCAGCCAAGATAGGGACAGAGACGAGCAGTACTTC	CASSQDRDRDEQYF	TRBV4-1	TRBJ2-7	TRBD1	-
TGTGCCAGCAGCTTAGTGCAGGGTTCAGATACGCAGTATTTT	CASSLVQGSDTQYF	TRBV11-2	TRBJ2-3	-	-
TGTGCCAGCAGCTACAGTGTAGGGGCTAATGAGCAGTTCTTC	CASSYSVGANEQFF	TRBV5-4	TRBJ2-1	-	once
TGTGCAAGTCGCTTGTCCAGGGGAAAGCAGGGGGCCCGAAGCAATCAGCCCCAGCATTTT	CASRLSRGKQGARSNQPQHF	TRBV12-2	TRBJ1-5	-	-
TGTGCCAGTAGTCCGGGCACTAGCGGGACATATGAGCAGTTCTTC	CASSPGTSGTYEQFF	TRBV19	TRBJ2-1	TRBD2	once
TGCGCCAGCAGTGAGAGAGCGTTTAACTATGGCTACACCTTC	CASSERAFNYGYTF	TRBV10-2	TRBJ1-2	-	-
TGTGCCAGCAGTTCCACAGGGGGGGGCACTGAAGCTTTCTTT	CASSSTGGGTEAFF	TRBV6-5	TRBJ1-1	TRBD1	-
TGTGCCAGCAGGCGACAGGGGGCTTCCTACGAGCAGTACTTC	CASRRQGASYEQYF	TRBV2	TRBJ2-7	TRBD1	-
TGTGCCAGCAGTTTACCACAGGGCTACGAGCAGTACTTC	CASSLPQGYEQYF	TRBV28	TRBJ2-7	-	-
TGTGCCAGCTCACCACCTGTTCCAGGCAGCTCTGGAAACACCATATATTTT	CASSPPVPGSSGNTIYF	TRBV18	TRBJ1-3	-	-
TGCGCCAGCAGCTTGGAGGGGACAGGGCAGTCACCCCTCCACTTT	CASSLEGTGQSPLHF	TRBV5-1	TRBJ1-6	TRBD1	-
TGTGCCAGCAGCACGGACACGAACACTGAAGCTTTCTTT	CASSTDTNTEAFF	TRBV5-5	TRBJ1-1	-	-
TGTGCCTGGAGTGCCCGGGTTTGGGATTCACCCCTCCACTTT	CAWSARVWDSPLHF	TRBV30	TRBJ1-6	-	-
TGTGCCAGCAGCCAAGCCTGGGAGGGACCGGGACTAGTCAATGAGCAGTTCTTC	CASSQAWEGPGLVNEQFF	TRBV13	TRBJ2-1	TRBD2	once
TGCGCCAGCAGCCAAGATTCCTTAGGCGGAATCACAGATACGCAGTATTTT	CASSQDSLGGITDTQYF	TRBV4-1	TRBJ2-3	-	-
TGTGCCAGCAGTTTCGGGGGAGGGCCGCGGTACGAGCAGTACTTC	CASSFGGGPRYEQYF	TRBV28	TRBJ2-7	TRBD2	-
TGTGCCAGCAGCCCGGGACAGAGCACAGATACGCAGTATTTT	CASSPGQSTDTQYF	TRBV7-3	TRBJ2-3	TRBD1	-
TGCGCCAGCACGAAAAGACAGGGGACTATCGAGCAGTACTTC	CASTKRQGTIEQYF	TRBV10-2	TRBJ2-7	-	-
TGCGCCAGCACAAGACAGGGGGCAACTAATGAAAAACTGTTTTTT	CASTRQGATNEKLFF	TRBV5-1	TRBJ1-4	TRBD1	-
TGTGCCAGCAGAATGACAGGGGGCGGTGAAAAACTGTTTTTT	CASRMTGGGEKLFF	TRBV2	TRBJ1-4	TRBD1	-
TGTGCCAGCAGTTTAAGGGGCCCAGGTAACACTGAAGCTTTCTTT	CASSLRGPGNTEAFF	TRBV28	TRBJ1-1	-	-
TGTGCCAGCAGCTTAGTTCTGGACAGGCACTATAGCAATCAGCCCCAGCATTTT	CASSLVLDRHYSNQPQHF	TRBV7-4	TRBJ1-5	TRBD1	-
TGTGCCAGCAGGCCCTCCGCTCAGGGCCCCTACGAGCAGTACTTC	CASRPSAQGPYEQYF	TRBV28	TRBJ2-7	-	-
TGCGCCAGCAGCCCACCGGGGGGCGCGGGGGCTGAAGCTTTCTTT	CASSPPGGAGAEAFF	TRBV5-1	TRBJ1-1	-	-
TGTGCCAGCAGCTTTTCGGTAGATACGCAGTATTTT	CASSFSVDTQYF	TRBV7-9	TRBJ2-3	-	-
TGTTCCAGCAGCTTCACTAGTATCTACGAGCAGTACTTC	CSSSFTSIYEQYF	TRBV7-9	TRBJ2-7	-	-
TGTGCCAGCGTGCATCTACTAGCGGGAGGGAGGAATGAGCAGTTCTTC	CASVHLLAGGRNEQFF	TRBV11-2	TRBJ2-1	TRBD2	once
TGTGCCAGTAGTCCTCGGGGTTCCGGCGGGAGCTCCTATAATTCACCCCTCCACTTT	CASSPRGSGGSSYNSPLHF	TRBV19	TRBJ1-6	-	-
TGTGCCAGCAGCTCCGTTGGGACTAGCGGGACAAATGAGCAGTTCTTC	CASSSVGTSGTNEQFF	TRBV7-9	TRBJ2-1	TRBD2	few
TGTGCCAGCTCACGACAAGTAGCGGGAGGGCAAGAGACCCAGTACTTC	CASSRQVAGGQETQYF	TRBV18	TRBJ2-5	TRBD2	-